Many counts were recorded for the clone carrying this T cell receptor beta chain. The antigen is unknown. The data originate from a study of T cell repertoires in cytomegalovirus infection. The overall study: A matching HLA type, together with CMV infection, was signaled by public TCR beta signatures.

TCRdb re-called the reads through MiXCR, storing one row per CDR3 protein. The sample has hundreds of thousands of distinct CDR3 sequences; around a sixth are singletons. The study, taken as a whole, reports: The study identified carriers of CMV plus the relevant HLA from cumulative public TCR beta family frequency. Within the response measured ex vivo, HLA-C-restricted CMV-specific TCR beta clonotypes were dominant.

This CDR3 is built from 14 residues. Trimming cost V 5 bases and J 7 bases, with 15 bases left between them. CDR1 and CDR2 from the germline V gene are SGHVT and SQSDAQ. The chain recombines TRBV7-4 with TRBJ1-5, with D maybe TRBD1 (5 bases). The sequence was obtained from a human donor in good health (CMV status not recorded). Some clones in this sample may be carry-over from other donors' samples. The source material was PBMCs. CDR3 residues: CASSPPRGEQPQHF. In nucleotides, the CDR3 is TGTGCCAGCAGCCCCCCCCGAGGGGAACAGCCCCAGCATTTT. Full variable domain (rest looked up from reference TRBV7-4 and TRBJ1-5): GAGVSQSPRYKVAKRGRDVALRCDSISGHVTLYWYRQTLGQGSEVLTYSQSDAQRDKSGRPSGRFSAERPERSVSTLKIQRTEQGDSAVYLCASSPPRGEQPQHFGDGTRLSIL.